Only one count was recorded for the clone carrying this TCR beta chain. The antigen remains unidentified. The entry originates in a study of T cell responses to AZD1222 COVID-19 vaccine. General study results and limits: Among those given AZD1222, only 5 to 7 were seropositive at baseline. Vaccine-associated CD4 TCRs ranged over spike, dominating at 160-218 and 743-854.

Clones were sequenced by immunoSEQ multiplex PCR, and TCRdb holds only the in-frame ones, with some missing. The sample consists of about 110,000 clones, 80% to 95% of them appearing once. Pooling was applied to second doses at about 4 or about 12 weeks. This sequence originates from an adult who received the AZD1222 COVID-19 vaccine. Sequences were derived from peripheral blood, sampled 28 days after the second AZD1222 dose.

CDR3 residues: CASAFRDYGYTF. The CDR3 DNA is TGTGCCAGCGCGTTTAGGGACTATGGCTACACCTTC. The chain has TRBV7-8 and TRBJ1-2; D remains ambiguous. Germline CDR1 is SGHVS and CDR2 is FQNEAQ. V was shortened by 8 bases and J by 3 bases, with 10 bases between the two germline ends. The CDR3 totals 12 residues.